A single sample is the source of the 13 T cell receptor beta chains below, sequenced in a study of lymphopenia after photon versus proton radiotherapy. Produced via immunoSEQ multiplex PCR; TCRdb's table is partial and in-frame only. The repertoire holds about 58,000 clones, with about four fifths as singletons. The material sequenced was peripheral blood, taken from a patient treated with proton-based radiotherapy. These receptors originate from a man aged 55 to 70 with pancreatic cancer.

The chain employs TRBV28 and TRBJ1-1; D perhaps matches TRBD1 (6 bases). The V end lost 5 bases, the J end lost 11 bases, and 15 bases lay between the germline ends. Germline CDR1 MDHEN, CDR2 SYDVKM. The CDR3 is 12 residues long. CDR3: CASSLLTGRAFF. The CDR3 nucleotides read TGTGCCAGCAGTCTTTTAACAGGGCGCGCTTTCTTT.

The chain joins TRBV19 to TRBJ2-5, with 9 bases matching TRBD2. Germline assignment: CDR1 LNHDA and CDR2 SQIVND (reference sequence). V lost 11 bases to trimming and J lost 7 bases; unmatched junction nucleotides: 11. CDR3 size: 13 residues. The CDR3 sequence: CAASTSGSGTQYF. The CDR3 DNA reads as TGTGCCGCAAGCACTAGCGGGTCGGGGACCCAGTACTTC.

This chain joins TRBV19 and TRBJ1-5; D is unresolved. The CDR3 has 15 residues. V lost 6 bases and J lost 2, with 14 bases in between. CDR1 and CDR2 (germline): LNHDA, SQIVND (reference sequence). The CDR3 is CASRLETGGNQPQHF. CDR3 nucleotides: TGTGCCAGTAGGCTGGAAACCGGGGGCAATCAGCCCCAGCATTTT.

The genes are TRBV6-5 and TRBJ2-1; D is ambiguous. The CDR3 is 12 residues long. Per germline, CDR1 MNHEY and CDR2 SVGAGI. V was pared by 6 bases and J by 12 bases, with 15 bases between. As DNA, the CDR3 is TGTGCCAGCAGCAACGGGCCAGGTTCGCAGTTCTTC. This encodes CASSNGPGSQFF.

The J gene is TRBJ2-7, the V gene TRBV28, with D tentatively TRBD1 (6 bases). Germline-derived CDR1 and CDR2 are MDHEN and SYDVKM. V lost 6 bases and J 2 bases, leaving 14 bases between the germline ends. CDR3 length: 14 residues. This chain's CDR3 is CASRASGTTYEQYF. The CDR3 DNA reads as TGTGCCAGCAGGGCCTCCGGGACAACCTACGAGCAGTACTTC.

This sequence joins TRBV2 and TRBJ2-1, with TRBD2 identical over 14 bases. The germline CDR1 and CDR2 sequences are SNHLY and FYNNEI. The length of the CDR3 is 15 residues. J lost 6 bases, V lost 3 bases, and 1 base had no gene match. The CDR3 nucleotides read TGTGCCAGCAGTGAGGGGACTAGCGGGAGCAATGAGCAGTTCTTC. Its protein product is CASSEGTSGSNEQFF.

The chain is built from TRBV5-1 and TRBJ1-6, with 7 bases lining up with TRBD1. This CDR3 comprises 15 residues. Trimming removed 4 bases from V and 7 bases from J; junction bases left unmatched: 8. Germline V gives CDR1 SGHRS, CDR2 YFSETQ. CDR3 in amino acids: CASSLGQARNSPLHF. The DNA of the CDR3 is TGCGCCAGCAGCCTCGGACAGGCGAGGAATTCACCCCTCCACTTT.

In this sample, this clone turned up once. V usage is TRBV27 and J usage is TRBJ1-5, with D possibly TRBD1 on 5 matching bases. Germline V gene lookup returns CDR1 MNHEY and CDR2 SMNVEV (reference sequence). V was pared by 3 bases and J by 0 bases, with 6 bases between. The CDR3 totals 14 residues. CDR3 sequence (DNA): TGTGCCAGCAGTTTCACAGGTAGCAATCAGCCCCAGCATTTT. It codes for CASSFTGSNQPQHF.

The chain recombines TRBV6-6 with TRBJ1-2, with TRBD1 matching 8 bases. The CDR3 runs 14 residues. Losses at the gene ends were 2 bases for V and 8 bases for J; bases not matched to a gene: 7. Germline V gives CDR1 MNHNY, CDR2 SVGAGI (reference sequence). CDR3 in DNA: TGTGCCAGCAGTTACGGACAGGGCCCGGGCGGCTACACCTTC. Its protein product is CASSYGQGPGGYTF.

This clone has more than one count but fewer than ten. The chain joins TRBV7-8 to TRBJ2-3; D is possibly TRBD2 (5 bases). From germline, CDR1 is SGHVS and CDR2 FQNEAQ. The CDR3 consists of 15 residues. Trimming pared 2 bases from V and 0 bases from J, leaving 9 bases between. CDR3 sequence: CASSLRRVSTDTQYF. CDR3 nucleotide sequence: TGTGCCAGCAGCTTAAGGCGGGTCAGCACAGATACGCAGTATTTT.

The CDR3 coding sequence is TGTGCCAGCTCACCACTGTTACAGGGGGGTAGCAATGAGCAGTTCTTC. Protein sequence: CASSPLLQGGSNEQFF. V and J are TRBV18 and TRBJ2-1, with TRBD1 matching 8 bases. This CDR3 has 16 residues. V was clipped by 1 base and J by 6 bases; unmatched bases: 8. Germline CDR1 is KGHSH and CDR2 is LQKENI.

There are many counts of this clone. This chain joins TRBV10-1 and TRBJ2-2, with 8 bases matching TRBD1. The ends lost 10 bases at V and 2 bases at J; junction bases unmatched: 9. Looked up from germline, CDR1 is WNHNN and CDR2 is SYGVQD (reference sequence). The CDR3 has 15 residues. CDR3 DNA: TGCGCCAACCAAGGACAGGGAATAAACACCGGGGAGCTGTTTTTT. Residues: CANQGQGINTGELFF.

CDR3 residues: CAWSAYTEIYEQYF. CDR3 in DNA: TGTGCCTGGAGTGCTTACACAGAGATATACGAGCAGTACTTC. V is TRBV30 and J is TRBJ2-7; no clear D gene. V was cut by 1 base and J by 4 bases, with 14 bases left in between. The germline V gene encodes CDR1 GTSNPN and CDR2 SVGIG (reference sequence). This CDR3 has 14 amino acids.